This T cell receptor beta chain was profiled in a study of cytomegalovirus exposure and HLA in healthy donors. Study-level findings and limits: The study listed approximately 160 cytomegalovirus-associated TCR beta chains.

Notes on this clone: The antigen is undetermined.

Profiling relied on immunoSEQ multiplex PCR, and the TCRdb table lists in-frame clones only, not all of them. The sample has under 80,000 clones; 80% to 90% are singletons. Unmatched junction bases numbered 4, after V lost 0 bases and J lost 2 bases. The CDR3 runs to 16 residues. From germline, CDR1 is SGHKS and CDR2 YYEKEE (reference sequence). This chain connects TRBV5-5 to TRBJ2-3; TRBD2 matches 9 bases. The source of this sequence is a woman between 18 and 29 years old in good health and CMV-seronegative. The sample consisted of PBMCs. The CDR3 DNA is TGTGCCAGCAGCTTGGGACTAGCGGAGGACACAGATACGCAGTATTTT. Amino acids: CASSLGLAEDTDTQYF.